Reported below is one T cell receptor beta chain. Its cognate antigen is unknown. This record belongs to a study of lymphopenia after photon versus proton radiotherapy. The protocol was immunoSEQ multiplex PCR, while the TCRdb copy is restricted to in-frame clones and leaves out a portion. Seen here are tens of thousands of clones, about nine tenths observed once, and the top ten hold less than 0.9%. V lost 4 bases and J lost 7, with 14 bases in between. Germline V gene sequence: CDR1 LNHDA, CDR2 SQIVND (reference sequence). The CDR3 has 14 amino acids. Points from the study as a whole: A bigger post-nadir fall in TCR diversity correlated inversely with survival time in deceased patients.

The J gene is TRBJ1-5, the V gene TRBV19; D is perhaps TRBD1 (6 bases). The receptor was isolated from a woman aged 45-65 years with cholangiocarcinoma. The sequences come from peripheral blood, collected from a patient treated with photon-based radiotherapy. CDR3 DNA: TGTGCCAGTAGTACGACAGGCCCCCGGCAGCCCCAGCATTTT. Its protein product is CASSTTGPRQPQHF.